What follows is one T cell receptor (beta chain) and its context. This specimen belongs to a study of blood T cell repertoires in COVID-19. Study as a whole: The United States, Italy and Spain were the sources of the acute and convalescent COVID-19 samples. T cells, B-cell-depleted T cells, or PBMCs provided the cDNA or gDNA that served as material.

Per the original data handling: By means of reference gene primer amplification, nucleated cell counts were estimated. Using immunoSEQ multiplex PCR, the repertoire was profiled, and TCRdb retains in-frame clones only, with some absent. The D gene and trimming were derived from the DNA, and the V and J assignments and clone size from that table. The sample carries about 270,000 clones, approximately 90% recorded once. V was clipped by 6 bases and J by 4 bases, with 16 bases between them. CDR3 length: 15 residues. Germline-derived CDR1 and CDR2 are LNHDA and SQIVND (reference sequence). Participants, roughly 18 to 100 years old, spanned 24 US areas.

Sequencing was performed on PBMCs or T cells enriched from blood (not recorded which). V gene TRBV19 combines with J gene TRBJ2-1; perhaps TRBD1 as D (6 bases). The sequence came from a woman in her 30s with acute COVID-19. The CDR3 DNA reads as TGTGCCAGTAGATTCCGGGACAATACTTACAATGAGCAGTTCTTC. Amino acid sequence: CASRFRDNTYNEQFF.